The clone carrying this TCR beta chain came up many times. This entry belongs to a study of read filtering for tumor transcriptome and immune sequencing. From roughly 0.4 ug of RNA, a library with molecular barcoded alpha/delta and beta/gamma adaptors was made. Using its own MiXCR run on the reads, TCRdb lists one record per CDR3 protein. The data show some 140,000 distinct CDR3 sequences, with 13% seen just once and about 8.6% held by the top ten. From germline, CDR1 is KGHSH and CDR2 LQKENI. The CDR3 length is 17 residues. V was cut by 6 bases and J by 9 bases, with 24 bases left in between. This clonotype was sampled from a donor aged 40 or over with multiple myeloma. Sequencing was carried out using a population of CD138-negative cells sorted from bone marrow. The V call is TRBV18, the J call TRBJ1-6; D uncertain. The CDR3 loop reads CASSPTPQSPMGSPLHF. CDR3 nucleotide sequence: TGTGCCAGCTCCCCGACCCCCCAGAGCCCTATGGGTTCACCCCTCCACTTT.